These 10 T cell receptor beta chains share one sample of origin, sequenced in a study of technical replicates of blood from a handful of donors. Method: immunoSEQ multiplex PCR; TCRdb's copy keeps in-frame clones and lacks some. The sample lists 55,000 to 75,000 clones; over 85% were seen once. Sequenced sample: PBMCs. All receptors come from a human donor in good health. Some clones in this sample may be carry-over from other donors' samples.

The chain recombines TRBV19 with TRBJ1-1, with D possibly being TRBD1 (6 bases). CDR3 length equals 14 residues. The germline V gene encodes CDR1 LNHDA and CDR2 SQIVND (reference sequence). Trimming stripped 10 bases from V and 4 bases from J, with 19 bases between. The DNA of the CDR3 is TGTGCCACCGGAACACAGGGTACGGGCACTGAAGCTTTCTTT. Encoded protein: CATGTQGTGTEAFF.

The V and J genes are TRBV27 and TRBJ1-3; D is unclear. The germline CDR1 and CDR2 sequences are MNHEY and SMNVEV (reference sequence). This CDR3 is built from 14 residues. The V end was cut by 3 bases, the J end by 7 bases, with 13 bases between. CDR3 sequence (DNA): TGTGCCAGCAGTTTTTCCGGGTCGAGGAACACCATATATTTT. It is translated as CASSFSGSRNTIYF.

J is TRBJ2-6 and V is TRBV14; the D gene is possibly TRBD1 (5 bases). Germline V gene lookup returns CDR1 SGHDN and CDR2 FVKESK. The V end lost 1 base, the J end lost 1 base, and 5 bases lay between the germline ends. This CDR3 spans 15 amino acids. CDR3 coding DNA: TGTGCCAGCAGCCAAGCAGGGTCTGGGGCCAACGTCCTGACTTTC. This gives the protein CASSQAGSGANVLTF.

This rearrangement joins TRBV11-3 to TRBJ2-1; TRBD1 agrees at 8 bases. CDR1 is SGHNT and CDR2 is YENEEA in the germline V gene. After removal of 4 bases from V and 11 bases from J, the junction contained 4 bases not matched to a gene. This CDR3 is built from 12 residues. CDR3 coding DNA: TGTGCCAGCAGCTCCCGGGACAGGAAGCAGTTCTTC. Amino acids: CASSSRDRKQFF.

The V gene is TRBV29-1, the J gene TRBJ2-3; perhaps TRBD2 as D (5 bases). Germline CDR1 and CDR2: SQVTM and ANQGSEA. Trimming shortened V by 3 bases and J by 4 bases, and 11 bases separated the two germline ends. This CDR3 spans 13 amino acids. The CDR3 sequence: CSVEVQRADTQYF. DNA of the CDR3: TGCAGCGTTGAGGTCCAGAGGGCAGATACGCAGTATTTT.

The CDR3 reads CASPRSRLAGVTGELFF. DNA for the CDR3: TGTGCCTCCCCTAGGAGCCGACTAGCGGGAGTTACCGGGGAGCTGTTTTTT. The genes are TRBV30 and TRBJ2-2, with TRBD2 identical over 12 bases. The V gene end was trimmed by 7 bases and the J gene end by 5 bases; junction bases not matched to a gene: 14. The CDR3 totals 17 residues. Germline V lookup: CDR1 GTSNPN, CDR2 SVGIG (reference sequence).

This clone has a single count. The V and J genes are TRBV9 and TRBJ1-1; no definite D call. Looked up from germline, CDR1 is SGDLS and CDR2 is YYNGEE. CDR3 size: 10 residues. V lost 3 bases to trimming and J lost 11 bases, with 8 bases between them. The CDR3 region is CASSGIRAFF. The CDR3 DNA reads TGTGCCAGCAGCGGAATACGGGCTTTCTTT.

The V gene is TRBV18, the J gene TRBJ1-5, with a tentative D call TRBD1 (5 bases). This CDR3 region has 15 residues. V was clipped by 2 bases and J by 7 bases, with 15 bases between them. From germline, CDR1 is KGHSH and CDR2 LQKENI. CDR3 DNA sequence: TGTGCCAGCTCACCAATCACGGGTCCAGGGCAGCCCCAGCATTTT. This sequence encodes CASSPITGPGQPQHF.

A single count supports this clone. This rearrangement joins TRBV6-1 to TRBJ2-7; TRBD2 agrees at 16 bases. Per germline, CDR1 MNHNS and CDR2 SASEGT. This CDR3 is 18 amino acids long. V trimming: 3 bases; J trimming: 6 bases; junction bases outside the gene matches: 11. The CDR3 DNA sequence: TGTGCCAGCAGTGAGGGACTAGCGGGAGGGTACTCGCCTTCCGAGCAGTACTTC. As protein: CASSEGLAGGYSPSEQYF.

The V gene is TRBV7-2, the J gene TRBJ2-5, with D possibly TRBD2 on 5 matching bases. The ends were cut back, 5 bases at V and 7 bases at J, with 23 bases in the middle. The CDR3 is made up of 16 amino acids. The germline V gene has CDR1 SGHTA and CDR2 FQGNSA. The CDR3 sequence: CASSTYRGSSPGTQYF. CDR3 nucleotides: TGTGCCAGCAGCACATACCGAGGGTCCTCCCCGGGGACCCAGTACTTC.